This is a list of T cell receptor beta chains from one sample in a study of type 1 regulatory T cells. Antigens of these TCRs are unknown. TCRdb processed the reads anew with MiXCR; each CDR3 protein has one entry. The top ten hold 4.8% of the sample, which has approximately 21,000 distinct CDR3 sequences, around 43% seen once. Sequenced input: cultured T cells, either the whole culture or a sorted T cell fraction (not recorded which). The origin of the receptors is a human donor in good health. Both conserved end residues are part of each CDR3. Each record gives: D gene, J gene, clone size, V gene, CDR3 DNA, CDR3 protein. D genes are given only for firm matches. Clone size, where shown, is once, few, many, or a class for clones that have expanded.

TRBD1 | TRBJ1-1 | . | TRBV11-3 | TGTGCCAGCAGCTGGAGTGGGACAGGGGGGTCTGAAGCTTTCTTT | CASSWSGTGGSEAFF
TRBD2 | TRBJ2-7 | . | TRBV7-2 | TGTGCCAGCAGCCCCAGGGGCGGGGGGTCCCGCGGGTACGAGCAGTACTTC | CASSPRGGGSRGYEQYF
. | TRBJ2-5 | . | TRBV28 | TGTGCAACCATTCTCAGGGACCAAGAGACCCAGTACTTC | CATILRDQETQYF
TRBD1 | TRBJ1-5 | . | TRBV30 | TGTGCCTGGAGTGCGGGACAGGGAAGCAATCAGCCCCAGCATTTT | CAWSAGQGSNQPQHF
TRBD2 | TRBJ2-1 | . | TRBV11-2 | TGTGCCAGCAGCTACCCCGGGACTAGCGAGCAGTTCTTC | CASSYPGTSEQFF
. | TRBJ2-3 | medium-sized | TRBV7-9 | TGTGCCAGCAGCATAACTAGCCTCGATACGCAGTATTTT | CASSITSLDTQYF
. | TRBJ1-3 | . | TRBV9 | TGTGCCAGCAGCACAGATGGCGCTGGAAACACCATATATTTT | CASSTDGAGNTIYF
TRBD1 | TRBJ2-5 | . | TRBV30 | TGTGCCTGGAGCCCTCTAGGACAGGCGCTAGAGACCCAGTACTTC | CAWSPLGQALETQYF
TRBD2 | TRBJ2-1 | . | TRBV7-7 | TGTGCTAGCAGCGAGGGAATAGCGGGGGGTGCCAATGAGCAGTTCTTC | CASSEGIAGGANEQFF
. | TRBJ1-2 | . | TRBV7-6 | TGTGCCAGCAGCCCACTTGGGTTCGGCTACACCTTC | CASSPLGFGYTF
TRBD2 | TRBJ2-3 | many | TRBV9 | TGTGCCAGCAGCCTAGCGGGGGGCACAGATACGCAGTATTTT | CASSLAGGTDTQYF
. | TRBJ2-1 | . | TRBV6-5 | TGTGCCAGCACAGGGAACTCCTACAATGAGCAGTTCTTC | CASTGNSYNEQFF
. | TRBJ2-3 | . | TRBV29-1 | TGCAGCGTTAAGGGCTCAGCGGATACGCAGTATTTT | CSVKGSADTQYF